These 21 T cell receptor beta chains originate from one sample sequenced in a study of T cell changes during pregnancy in multiple sclerosis (dated by TCRdb to 2018 to 2020). Library preparation employed the immunoSEQ multiplex PCR assay. In TCRdb, the immuneACCESS table is reduced to in-frame sequences with V and J assigned. These tables do not hold every clone; where another copy was compared, an unresolved V gene accounts for under half, and the others remain unexplained. This sample comprises more than 45,000 clones, around 92% of them detected only once. The ten largest clonotypes hold approximately 0.6% of the sample. This specimen consisted of CD4+ T cells from peripheral blood mononuclear cells, obtained after pregnancy. Every receptor here comes from a female donor with multiple sclerosis, enrolled in a pregnancy study.

The chain uses TRBV27 and TRBJ1-5, with D perhaps matching TRBD1 (5 bases). This CDR3 contains 15 residues. Trimming took off 2 bases at V and 7 bases at J, with 15 bases between the two ends. Germline loops: CDR1 MNHEY, CDR2 SMNVEV (reference sequence). The CDR3 reads CASSLGGVGGQPQHF. CDR3 sequence (DNA): TGTGCCAGCAGTTTAGGGGGGGTTGGTGGACAGCCCCAGCATTTT.

The rearrangement joins TRBV12-5 to TRBJ2-7; 9 positions match TRBD2. Germline trimming cut 0 bases from V and 2 bases from J; bases unmatched to any gene: 8. Germline CDR1 reads LGHNT; CDR2 reads FRNRAP. CDR3 length: 17 residues. CDR3 sequence (DNA): TGTGCTAGTGGTTTGGTGTCTGAGCGGGGGGCGACCTACGAGCAGTACTTC. This encodes CASGLVSERGATYEQYF.

The V call is TRBV9, the J call TRBJ2-2, with D perhaps matching TRBD1 (5 bases). Germline CDR1 and CDR2: SGDLS and YYNGEE. V shed 0 bases and J shed 4 bases, with 10 bases lying between them. This CDR3 has 15 residues. CDR3 sequence (DNA): TGTGCCAGCAGCGTAGTAGGGGATCCCACCGGGGAGCTGTTTTTT. Translated: CASSVVGDPTGELFF.

V and J are TRBV11-3 and TRBJ2-2; 8 bases are a match to TRBD2. The germline V gene has CDR1 SGHNT and CDR2 YENEEA. V gave up 5 bases and J gave up 4 bases; unmatched junction bases: 6. The CDR3 runs 15 residues. As DNA, the CDR3 is TGTGCCAGCAGCCCCGGGGGGGTTGTCACCGGGGAGCTGTTTTTT. Encoded protein: CASSPGGVVTGELFF.

The V call is TRBV9, the J call TRBJ1-1; weak D call: TRBD1 (5 bases). The CDR3 sequence is 13 residues long. Trimming stripped 3 bases from V and 10 bases from J, with 16 bases between. The germline gives CDR1 SGDLS, CDR2 YYNGEE. The CDR3 reads CASSEGTWGGAFF. The CDR3, as DNA: TGTGCCAGCAGCGAGGGGACGTGGGGAGGAGCTTTCTTT.

The rearrangement joins TRBV10-3 to TRBJ2-3; 9 nucleotides agree with TRBD2. There are 13 residues in the CDR3. Losses at the gene ends were 11 bases for V and 3 bases for J; bases not matched to a gene: 6. Per the germline V gene, CDR1 is ENHRY and CDR2 is SYGVKD. The CDR3 loop reads CASIAGATDTQYF. The CDR3 nucleotides are TGTGCCTCTATAGCGGGGGCTACAGATACGCAGTATTTT.

The chain links TRBV30 to TRBJ2-5; no definite D call. CDR3 length: 13 amino acids. CDR1 and CDR2 from the germline V gene are GTSNPN and SVGIG (reference sequence). V was clipped by 1 base and J by 2 bases, with 8 bases between them. CDR3 sequence (DNA): TGTGCCTGGAGTGCCCGGTTACAAGAGACCCAGTACTTC. Its translation is CAWSARLQETQYF.

This clone was found once. This chain joins TRBV6-1 and TRBJ2-7; D uncertain. The CDR3 is 10 amino acids. Trimming removed 8 bases at V and 3 bases at J, with 5 bases between. The germline CDR1 and CDR2 sequences are MNHNS and SASEGT. CDR3 region: CASSRYEQYF. In DNA form, the CDR3 reads TGTGCCAGCTCGCGCTACGAGCAGTACTTC.

This clone was picked up one time. The J gene is TRBJ2-5, the V gene TRBV6-5; TRBD1 agrees at 8 bases. CDR1 and CDR2 from the germline V gene are MNHEY and SVGAGI. Unmatched junction bases numbered 3, after V lost 6 bases and J lost 3 bases. The CDR3 is 13 residues long. Here the CDR3 reads CASRDRVKETQYF. The CDR3 region has the DNA TGTGCCAGCAGGGACAGGGTAAAAGAGACCCAGTACTTC.

The gene calls are TRBV7-8 and TRBJ2-7; 9 bases match TRBD1. J lost 3 bases, V lost 5 bases, and 8 bases had no gene match. The CDR3 has 15 amino acids. Germline lookup yields CDR1 SGHVS and CDR2 FQNEAQ. The CDR3 loop is CASSKSGTGIYEQYF. DNA for the CDR3: TGTGCCAGCAGCAAATCCGGGACAGGGATCTACGAGCAGTACTTC.

This clone occurred once. V and J are TRBV7-2 and TRBJ1-6, with D unresolved. CDR3 size: 15 residues. The germline gives CDR1 SGHTA, CDR2 FQGNSA. Trimming took off 2 bases at V and 10 bases at J, with 15 bases between the two ends. CDR3 protein: CASSLILGPKSPLHF. The CDR3 coding sequence is TGTGCCAGCAGCTTAATCCTTGGCCCCAAATCACCCCTCCACTTT.

The count of this clone is one. The V gene is TRBV4-1, the J gene TRBJ2-7; D is possibly TRBD2 (6 bases). The germline V and J ends were trimmed by 4 bases and 0 bases, with 16 bases remaining between them. Germline-derived CDR1 and CDR2 are MGHRA and YSYEKL. The CDR3 covers 16 residues. The CDR3 DNA reads as TGCGCCAGCAGCCCCGTTGGGGGGAGTGCCTCCTACGAGCAGTACTTC. Amino acids: CASSPVGGSASYEQYF.

The chain combines TRBV2 with TRBJ2-5; no clear D gene. This CDR3 is 15 amino acids long. Germline V gene sequence: CDR1 SNHLY, CDR2 FYNNEI. V was cut by 0 bases and J by 5 bases, with 13 bases left in between. The chain's CDR3 is CASSEARAFMETQYF. The CDR3 nucleotides read TGTGCCAGCAGTGAAGCAAGAGCCTTTATGGAGACCCAGTACTTC.

The gene calls are TRBV11-3 and TRBJ2-7, with D maybe TRBD1 (6 bases). This CDR3 contains 12 residues. The germline gives CDR1 SGHNT, CDR2 YENEEA. Trimming pared 5 bases from V and 7 bases from J, leaving 12 bases between. The CDR3 bases are TGTGCCAGCAGCCCTAGGGGGAGTGAGCAGTACTTC. It is translated as CASSPRGSEQYF. Based on the CDR3 plus reference TRBV11-3 and TRBJ2-7, the full variable domain is EAGVVQSPRYKIIEKKQPVAFWCNPISGHNTLYWYLQNLGQGPELLIRYENEEAVDDSQLPKDRFSAERLKGVDSTLKIQPAELGDSAVYLCASSPRGSEQYFGPGTRLTVT.

The chain is built from TRBV4-1 and TRBJ1-2, with unresolved D. CDR1 MGHRA and CDR2 YSYEKL come from the germline V gene. V shed 6 bases and J shed 0 bases, with 8 bases lying between them. This CDR3 region has 13 residues. The chain's CDR3 is CASSHSPNYGYTF. Here the CDR3 DNA reads TGCGCCAGCAGTCACTCGCCTAACTATGGCTACACCTTC.

The chain combines TRBV5-8 with TRBJ2-1; 7 nucleotides align to TRBD2. The CDR3 extends over 19 amino acids. The junction had 18 bases not matched to a gene; V was cut back by 4 bases and J by 2 bases. CDR1 SGHTS and CDR2 YDEGEE come from the germline V gene. The CDR3 here is CASSPDGGDTSAPYNEQFF. The CDR3 region has the DNA TGTGCCAGCAGCCCGGATGGTGGGGATACTAGCGCTCCCTACAATGAGCAGTTCTTC.

The chain combines TRBV27 with TRBJ1-5; D unclear. Germline-derived CDR1 and CDR2 are MNHEY and SMNVEV (reference sequence). Trimming took 1 base from V and 4 from J, leaving 14 bases between them. The CDR3 runs to 16 residues. The CDR3 DNA reads TGTGCCAGCAGTTTATTGGGAGCCCACCCAAATCAGCCCCAGCATTTT. It yields the protein CASSLLGAHPNQPQHF.

The chain has TRBV19 and TRBJ2-5, with D maybe TRBD2 (6 bases). This CDR3 is 17 amino acids long. CDR1 is LNHDA and CDR2 is SQIVND in the germline V gene (reference sequence). V was pared by 4 bases and J by 5 bases, with 23 bases between. In DNA, the CDR3 is TGTGCCAGTAGTAAGATAACGGGGGTTACGGTGGGGGAGACCCAGTACTTC. It specifies CASSKITGVTVGETQYF.

This sequence joins TRBV7-2 and TRBJ2-3; the D gene is possibly TRBD2 (6 bases). Trimming took 5 bases from V and 2 from J, leaving 17 bases between them. From germline, CDR1 is SGHTA and CDR2 FQGNSA. This CDR3 is 16 amino acids long. This CDR3 is CASSPGGDAYTDTQYF. The CDR3 DNA follows: TGTGCCAGCAGCCCTGGAGGGGATGCCTACACAGATACGCAGTATTTT.

This rearrangement joins TRBV15 to TRBJ1-5; tentative D call: TRBD1 (5 bases). Germline V gene sequence: CDR1 LNHNV, CDR2 YYDKDF (reference sequence). V lost 5 bases and J 6 bases, leaving 11 bases between the germline ends. This CDR3 has 13 amino acids. The CDR3 DNA follows: TGTGCCACCAGCCCGAAGGACACTCAGCCCCAGCATTTT. Translated: CATSPKDTQPQHF.

This chain joins TRBV19 and TRBJ1-1, with TRBD1 identical over 8 bases. The CDR3 totals 16 residues. The germline V gene encodes CDR1 LNHDA and CDR2 SQIVND (reference sequence). The V and J ends lost 5 bases and 0 bases, in that order; junction bases with no gene match: 8. CDR3 loop: CASSGDRSAVNTEAFF. DNA for the CDR3: TGTGCCAGTAGTGGGGACAGGTCGGCGGTGAACACTGAAGCTTTCTTT. Variable domain in full (rest from reference TRBV19 and TRBJ1-1): DGGITQSPKYLFRKEGQNVTLSCEQNLNHDAMYWYRQDPGQGLRLIYYSQIVNDFQKGDIAEGYSVSREKKESFPLTVTSAQKNPTAFYLCASSGDRSAVNTEAFFGQGTRLTVV.